The following is a TCR beta chain sequence with its context. The data belong to a study of blood T cell repertoires in COVID-19. Across the whole study: Nucleic acid was either cDNA or gDNA, and it came from T cells, B-cell-depleted T cells, or PBMCs.

The CDR3 consists of 12 residues. Germline assignment: CDR1 GTSNPN and CDR2 SVGIG (reference sequence). The germline V and J ends were trimmed by 1 base and 4 bases, with 7 bases remaining between them. In the authors' methods: For nucleated cells, counts were estimated from reference gene primer amplification. TCRdb keeps only in-frame clones here, not all; method: immunoSEQ multiplex PCR. For V, J and clone size, that table is used; D and trimming come from the DNA. The sample gives under 250,000 clones, approximately 85% of which show up once; about 2.5% is in the top ten. This TCR was recovered from a woman between 70 and 85 years old with COVID-19, enrolled during active disease. Sequenced sample: peripheral blood. The chain uses TRBV30 and TRBJ2-5; D not resolved. The CDR3 DNA follows: TGTGCCTGGAGTGGTCCCGTAGAGACCCAGTACTTC. Its protein product is CAWSGPVETQYF.